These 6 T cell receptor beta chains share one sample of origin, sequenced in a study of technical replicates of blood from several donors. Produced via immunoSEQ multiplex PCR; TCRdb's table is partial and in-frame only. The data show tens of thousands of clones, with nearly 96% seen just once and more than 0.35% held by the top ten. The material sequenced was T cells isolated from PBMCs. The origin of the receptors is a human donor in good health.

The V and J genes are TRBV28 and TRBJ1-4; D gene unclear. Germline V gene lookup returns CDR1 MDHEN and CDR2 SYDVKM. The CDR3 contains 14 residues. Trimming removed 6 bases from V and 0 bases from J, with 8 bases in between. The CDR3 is CASSPIATNEKLFF. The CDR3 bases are TGTGCCAGCAGCCCGATAGCAACTAATGAAAAACTGTTTTTT.

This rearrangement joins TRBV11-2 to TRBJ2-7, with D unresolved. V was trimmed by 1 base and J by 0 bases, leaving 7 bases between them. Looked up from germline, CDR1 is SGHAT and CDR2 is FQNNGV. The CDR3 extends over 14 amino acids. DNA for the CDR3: TGTGCCAGCAGCTTAGGTACACCCTCCTACGAGCAGTACTTC. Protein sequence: CASSLGTPSYEQYF.

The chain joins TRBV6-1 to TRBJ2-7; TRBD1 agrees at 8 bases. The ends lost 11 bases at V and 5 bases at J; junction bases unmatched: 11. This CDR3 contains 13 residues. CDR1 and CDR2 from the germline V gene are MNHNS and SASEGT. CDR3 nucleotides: TGTGCCCACCGAGACAGGGGTGCGGACGAGCAGTACTTC. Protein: CAHRDRGADEQYF.

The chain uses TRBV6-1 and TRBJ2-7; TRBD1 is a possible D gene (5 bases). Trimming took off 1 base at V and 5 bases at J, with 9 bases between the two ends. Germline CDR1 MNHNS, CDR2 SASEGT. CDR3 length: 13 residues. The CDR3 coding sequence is TGTGCCAGCAGTGAAGTAGGGGTAGACGAGCAGTACTTC. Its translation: CASSEVGVDEQYF.

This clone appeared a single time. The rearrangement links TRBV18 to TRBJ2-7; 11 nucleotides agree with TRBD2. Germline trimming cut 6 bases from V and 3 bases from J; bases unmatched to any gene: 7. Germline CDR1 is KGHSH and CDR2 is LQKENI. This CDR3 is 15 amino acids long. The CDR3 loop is CASSHGTSGYYEQYF. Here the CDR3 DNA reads TGTGCCAGCTCCCACGGGACTAGCGGATACTACGAGCAGTACTTC.

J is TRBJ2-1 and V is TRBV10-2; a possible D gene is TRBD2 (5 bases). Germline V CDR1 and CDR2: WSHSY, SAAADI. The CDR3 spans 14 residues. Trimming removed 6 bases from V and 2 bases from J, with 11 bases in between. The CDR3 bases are TGCGCCAGCAGCGGAGTGGGAGCCTACAATGAGCAGTTCTTC. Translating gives CASSGVGAYNEQFF.